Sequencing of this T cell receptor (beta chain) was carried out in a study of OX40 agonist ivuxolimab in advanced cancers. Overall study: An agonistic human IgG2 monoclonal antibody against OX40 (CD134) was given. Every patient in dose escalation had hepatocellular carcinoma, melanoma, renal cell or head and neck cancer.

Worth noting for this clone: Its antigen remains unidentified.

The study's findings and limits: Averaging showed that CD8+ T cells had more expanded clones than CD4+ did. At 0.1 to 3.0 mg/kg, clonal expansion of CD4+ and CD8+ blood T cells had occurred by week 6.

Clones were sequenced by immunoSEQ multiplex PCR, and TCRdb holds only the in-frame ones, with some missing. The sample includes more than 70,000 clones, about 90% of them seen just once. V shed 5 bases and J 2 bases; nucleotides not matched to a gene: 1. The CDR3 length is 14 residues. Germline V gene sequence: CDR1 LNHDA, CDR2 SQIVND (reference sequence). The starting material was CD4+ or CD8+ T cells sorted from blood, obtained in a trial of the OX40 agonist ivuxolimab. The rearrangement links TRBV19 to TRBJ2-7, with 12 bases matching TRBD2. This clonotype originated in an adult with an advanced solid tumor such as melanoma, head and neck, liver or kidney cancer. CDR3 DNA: TGTGCCAGTAGTCGGACTAGCGGGGCCTACGAGCAGTACTTC. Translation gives CASSRTSGAYEQYF.